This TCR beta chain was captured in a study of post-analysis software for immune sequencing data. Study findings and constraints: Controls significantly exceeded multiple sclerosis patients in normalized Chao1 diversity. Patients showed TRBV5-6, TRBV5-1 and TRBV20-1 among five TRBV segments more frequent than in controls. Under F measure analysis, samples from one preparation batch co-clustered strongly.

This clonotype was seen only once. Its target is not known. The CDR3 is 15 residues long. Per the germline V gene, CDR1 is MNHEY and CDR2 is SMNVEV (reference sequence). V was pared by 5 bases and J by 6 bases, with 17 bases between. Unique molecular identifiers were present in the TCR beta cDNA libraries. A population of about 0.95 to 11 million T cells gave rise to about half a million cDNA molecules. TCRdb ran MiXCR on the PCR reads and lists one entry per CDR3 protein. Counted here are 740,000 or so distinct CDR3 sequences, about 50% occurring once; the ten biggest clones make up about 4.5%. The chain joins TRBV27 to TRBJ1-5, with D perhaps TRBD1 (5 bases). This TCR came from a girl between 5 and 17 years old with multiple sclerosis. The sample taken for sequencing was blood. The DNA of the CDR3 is TGTGCCAGCAGTCCCGAGGGGTTGCAAACTCAGCCCCAGCATTTT. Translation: CASSPEGLQTQPQHF.